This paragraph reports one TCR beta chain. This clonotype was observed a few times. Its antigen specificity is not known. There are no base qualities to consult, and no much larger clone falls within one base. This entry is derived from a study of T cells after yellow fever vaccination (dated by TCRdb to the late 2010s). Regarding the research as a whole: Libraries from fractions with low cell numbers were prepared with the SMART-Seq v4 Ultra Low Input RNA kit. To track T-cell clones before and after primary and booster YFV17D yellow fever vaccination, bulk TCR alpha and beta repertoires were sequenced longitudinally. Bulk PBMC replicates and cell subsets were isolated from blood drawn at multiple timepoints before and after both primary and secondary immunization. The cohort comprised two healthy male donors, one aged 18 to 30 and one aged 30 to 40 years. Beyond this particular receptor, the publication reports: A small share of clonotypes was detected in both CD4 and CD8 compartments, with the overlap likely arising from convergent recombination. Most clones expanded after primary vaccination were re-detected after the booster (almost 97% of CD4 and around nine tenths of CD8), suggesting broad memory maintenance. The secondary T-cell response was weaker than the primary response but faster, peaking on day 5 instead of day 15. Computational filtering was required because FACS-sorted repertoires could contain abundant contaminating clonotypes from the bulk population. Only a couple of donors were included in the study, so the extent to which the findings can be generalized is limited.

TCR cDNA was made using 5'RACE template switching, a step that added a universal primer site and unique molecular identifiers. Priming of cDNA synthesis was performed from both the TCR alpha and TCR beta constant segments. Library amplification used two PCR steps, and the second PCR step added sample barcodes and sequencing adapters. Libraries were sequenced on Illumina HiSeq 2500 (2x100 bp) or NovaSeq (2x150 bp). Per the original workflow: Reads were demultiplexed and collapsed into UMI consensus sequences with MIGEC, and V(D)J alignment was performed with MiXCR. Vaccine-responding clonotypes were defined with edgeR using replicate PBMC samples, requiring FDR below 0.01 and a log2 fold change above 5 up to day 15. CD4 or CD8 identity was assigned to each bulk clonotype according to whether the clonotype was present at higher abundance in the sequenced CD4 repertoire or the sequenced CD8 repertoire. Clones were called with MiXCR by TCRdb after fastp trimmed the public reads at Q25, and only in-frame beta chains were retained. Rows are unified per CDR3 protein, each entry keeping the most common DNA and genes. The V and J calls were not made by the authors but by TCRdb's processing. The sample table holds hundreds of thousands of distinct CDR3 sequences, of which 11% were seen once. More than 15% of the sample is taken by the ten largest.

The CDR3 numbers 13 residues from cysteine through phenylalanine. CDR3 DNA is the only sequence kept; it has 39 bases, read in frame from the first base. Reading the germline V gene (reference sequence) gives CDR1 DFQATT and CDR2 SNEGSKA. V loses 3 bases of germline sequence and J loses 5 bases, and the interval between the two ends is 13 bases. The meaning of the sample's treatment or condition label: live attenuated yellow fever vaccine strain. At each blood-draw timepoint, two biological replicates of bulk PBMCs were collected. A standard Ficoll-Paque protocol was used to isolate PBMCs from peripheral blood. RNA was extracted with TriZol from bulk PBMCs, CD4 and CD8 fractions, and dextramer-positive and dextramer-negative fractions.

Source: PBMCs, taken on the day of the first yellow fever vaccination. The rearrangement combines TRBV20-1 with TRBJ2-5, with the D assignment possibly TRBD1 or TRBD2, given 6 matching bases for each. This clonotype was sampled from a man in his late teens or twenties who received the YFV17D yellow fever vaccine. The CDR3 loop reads CSASSGGVETQYF. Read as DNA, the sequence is TGCAGTGCTAGTTCCGGGGGCGTGGAGACCCAGTACTTC.